The entry that follows covers one T cell receptor beta chain sequence. The antigen is not known. This entry comes from a study of identical twins. Study-wide points: Beta out-of-frame sequences displayed a weaker excess of sharing between twins.

Germline V lookup: CDR1 LNHDA, CDR2 SQIVND (reference sequence). The germline V and J ends were trimmed by 3 bases and 1 base, with 9 bases remaining between them. This CDR3 spans 14 amino acids. TCRdb reanalysed the 5' RACE reads using MiXCR and keeps one entry per CDR3 protein. The repertoire holds more than 1.5 million distinct CDR3 sequences, with around 29% as singletons. The V call is TRBV19, the J call TRBJ1-1; possibly TRBD1 for D (5 bases). This TCR was sampled from a newborn girl in good health. Specimen: cord blood. CDR3 sequence (DNA): TGTGCCAGTAGTATGGCTCAGGGGAACACTGAAGCTTTCTTT. Residues: CASSMAQGNTEAFF. Together with reference TRBV19 and TRBJ1-1, the CDR3 gives the full variable domain: DGGITQSPKYLFRKEGQNVTLSCEQNLNHDAMYWYRQDPGQGLRLIYYSQIVNDFQKGDIAEGYSVSREKKESFPLTVTSAQKNPTAFYLCASSMAQGNTEAFFGQGTRLTVV.